This is a list of T cell receptor beta chains from one sample in a study of T cell repertoires in ileal Crohn's disease. Sequencing used immunoSEQ multiplex PCR; TCRdb keeps in-frame clones, though not all of them. The sample shows about 230 clones, about 96% of them seen only once. Sequencing used ileal tissue. These receptors were obtained from an adult with Crohn's disease. Both conserved end residues are trimmed from each CDR3.

V gene	J gene	CDR3 protein
TRBV19	TRBJ2-3	ASTPGWGGDTQY
TRBV5-5	TRBJ1-3	ASSWLLETGRWNTIY
TRBV5-4	TRBJ2-1	ASSLGSGGLYNEQF
TRBV6-1	TRBJ1-5	ASSAVGTGYQPQH
TRBV5-4	TRBJ2-1	ASSVKTSGSYNEQF
TRBV6-5	TRBJ1-2	ASSTANRGGYT
TRBV27	TRBJ2-7	ASSTLDGVGEQY
TRBV19	TRBJ1-1	ASSLAQDTEAF
TRBV27	TRBJ1-1	ASSFGRQNTEAF
TRBV9	TRBJ1-5	ASSLSGDSNQPQH